Described below is a single T cell receptor (beta chain) sequence and its context. Its antigen remains unidentified. The V gene end was trimmed by 2 bases and the J gene end by 12 bases; junction bases not matched to a gene: 10. The CDR3 length is 14 residues. Germline V gene data show CDR1 as SGHVS and CDR2 as FQNEAQ. The data are from a study of cytomegalovirus exposure and HLA in healthy donors. Study-wide background: For the approximately 400 genotyped donors, roughly 81% fell within the Caucasian-associated ancestry cluster. Study-level findings and limits: A later analysis found most CMV-associated TCR beta chains apparently HLA-restricted.

The PCR had 60 Vbeta and 13 Jbeta primers. Assay: immunoSEQ multiplex PCR; the TCRdb copy retains only in-frame clones and omits some. Of 150,000 to 200,000 clones in the sample, under 90% are singletons; the top ten hold 0.098%. Sequencing input: PBMCs. The chain has TRBV7-8 and TRBJ2-1; 7 bases are a match to TRBD2. The source of this sequence is a boy younger than 10 in good health and CMV-seronegative. The CDR3 here is CASSLSGASRLQFF. DNA for the CDR3: TGTGCCAGCAGCTTAAGCGGGGCCAGCCGACTGCAGTTCTTC. Full variable domain (rest looked up from reference TRBV7-8 and TRBJ2-1): GAGVSQSPRYKVAKRGQDVALRCDPISGHVSLFWYQQALGQGPEFLTYFQNEAQLDKSGLPSDRFFAERPEGSVSTLKIQRTQQEDSAVYLCASSLSGASRLQFFGPGTRLTVL.